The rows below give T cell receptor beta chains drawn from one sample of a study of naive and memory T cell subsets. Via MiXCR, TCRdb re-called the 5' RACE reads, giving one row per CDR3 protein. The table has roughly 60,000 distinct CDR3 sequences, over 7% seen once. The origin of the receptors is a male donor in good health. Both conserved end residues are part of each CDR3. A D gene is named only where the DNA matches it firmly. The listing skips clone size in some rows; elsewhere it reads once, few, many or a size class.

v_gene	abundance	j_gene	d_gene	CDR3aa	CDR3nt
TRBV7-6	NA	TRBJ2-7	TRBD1	CASSPTRSRQGRSYEQYF	TGTGCCAGCAGCCCAACCCGAAGCCGACAGGGTAGAAGCTACGAGCAGTACTTC
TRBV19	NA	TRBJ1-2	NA	CASSVLSGYTF	TGTGCCAGTAGCGTCCTGAGCGGCTACACCTTC
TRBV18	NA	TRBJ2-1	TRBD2	CASSPPASGRATYNEQFF	TGTGCCAGCTCACCCCCGGCTAGCGGGAGGGCTACGTACAATGAGCAGTTCTTC
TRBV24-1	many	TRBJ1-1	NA	CATSDGTGEAFF	TGTGCCACCAGTGATGGAACAGGTGAAGCTTTCTTT
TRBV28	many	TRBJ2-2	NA	CASSLEADNTGELFF	TGTGCCAGCAGTTTGGAAGCGGACAACACCGGGGAGCTGTTTTTT
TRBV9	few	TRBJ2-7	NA	CASSVGSGGTGTTYEQYF	TGTGCCAGCAGCGTAGGATCGGGGGGGACAGGGACGACCTACGAGCAGTACTTC
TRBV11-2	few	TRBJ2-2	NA	CASSLSSLNTGELFF	TGTGCCAGCAGCTTAAGCTCCCTTAACACCGGGGAGCTGTTTTTT
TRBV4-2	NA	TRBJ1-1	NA	CASSQEGIWGRSTEAFF	TGTGCCAGCAGCCAAGAGGGTATCTGGGGCCGGAGTACTGAAGCTTTCTTT
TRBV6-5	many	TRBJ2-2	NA	CASGPWDAWGGELFF	TGTGCCAGCGGCCCTTGGGACGCTTGGGGCGGGGAGCTGTTTTTT
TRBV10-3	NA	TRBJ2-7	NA	CAIGNTGNEQYF	TGTGCCATCGGAAATACAGGGAACGAGCAGTACTTC
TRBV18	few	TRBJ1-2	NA	CASSPPVLGTPATNYGYTF	TGTGCCAGCTCACCACCGGTATTGGGCACACCGGCCACAAACTATGGCTACACCTTC
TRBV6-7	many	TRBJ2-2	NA	CASRSPKTDTGELFF	TGTGCCAGCAGATCCCCTAAAACCGACACCGGGGAGCTGTTTTTT
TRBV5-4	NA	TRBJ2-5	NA	CASSLAGDPQTQYF	TGTGCCAGCAGCTTGGCAGGGGACCCCCAGACCCAGTACTTC
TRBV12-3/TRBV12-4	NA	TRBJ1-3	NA	CASSLNVGGSGNTIYF	TGTGCCAGCAGTTTGAATGTGGGAGGCTCTGGAAACACCATATATTTT
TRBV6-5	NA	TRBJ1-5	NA	CASSQLGTSNQPQHF	TGTGCCAGCAGTCAACTCGGGACTAGCAATCAGCCCCAGCATTTT
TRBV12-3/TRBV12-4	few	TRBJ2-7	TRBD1	CASSGGQGSREQYF	TGTGCCAGCAGTGGGGGACAGGGTTCGAGGGAGCAGTACTTC
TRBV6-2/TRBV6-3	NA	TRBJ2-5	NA	CASTRYGRLGQETQYF	TGTGCCAGCACTAGGTACGGCCGACTAGGTCAAGAGACCCAGTACTTC
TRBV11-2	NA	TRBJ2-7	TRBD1	CASSQIQGKYEQYF	TGTGCCAGCAGCCAGATACAGGGGAAGTACGAGCAGTACTTC
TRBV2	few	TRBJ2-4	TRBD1	CASSSQGARVIQYF	TGTGCCAGCAGTTCGCAGGGGGCGCGGGTCATTCAGTACTTC
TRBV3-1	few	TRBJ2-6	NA	CASEGVGANVLTF	TGTGCCTCCGAGGGGGTCGGGGCCAACGTCCTGACTTTC
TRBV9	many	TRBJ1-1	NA	CASSYRGGEAFF	TGTGCCAGCAGCTACCGTGGCGGGGAAGCTTTCTTT
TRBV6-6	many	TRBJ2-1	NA	CASSSGGYYNEQFF	TGTGCCAGCAGTTCTGGGGGGTATTACAATGAGCAGTTCTTC
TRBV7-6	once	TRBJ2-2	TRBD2	CASSLGTSGGGELFF	TGTGCCAGCAGCTTAGGAACTAGCGGGGGCGGTGAGCTGTTTTTT
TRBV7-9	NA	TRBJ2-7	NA	CASSLERDEQYF	TGTGCCAGCAGCTTAGAACGGGACGAGCAGTACTTC
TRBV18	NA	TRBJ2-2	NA	CASSTGDKNTGELFF	TGTGCCAGCTCAACTGGGGACAAGAACACCGGGGAGCTGTTTTTT
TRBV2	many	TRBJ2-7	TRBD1	CASSEAQGQGAGYEQYF	TGTGCCAGCAGTGAAGCGCAAGGACAGGGGGCCGGCTACGAGCAGTACTTC
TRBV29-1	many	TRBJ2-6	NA	CSVVYSGANVLTF	TGCAGCGTTGTATACTCTGGGGCCAACGTCCTGACTTTC
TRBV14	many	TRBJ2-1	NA	CASSQDALRRQFF	TGTGCCAGCAGCCAAGATGCCCTCCGGCGGCAGTTCTTC
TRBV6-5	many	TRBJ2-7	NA	CASSYGAGAYEQYF	TGTGCCAGCAGTTACGGGGCAGGGGCCTACGAGCAGTACTTC
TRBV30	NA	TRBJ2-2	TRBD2	CAWSDSTSQGLFF	TGTGCCTGGAGTGATTCGACTAGCCAGGGGCTGTTTTTT
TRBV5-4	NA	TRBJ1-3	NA	CASSLGLFSGNTIYF	TGTGCCAGCAGCTTGGGACTGTTCTCTGGAAACACCATATATTTT
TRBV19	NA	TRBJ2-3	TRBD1	CASSITGQITDTQYF	TGTGCCAGTAGTATTACGGGACAGATCACAGATACGCAGTATTTT
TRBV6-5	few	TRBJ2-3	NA	CASSSYGPVDTQYF	TGTGCCAGCAGTTCCTACGGACCCGTCGATACGCAGTATTTT
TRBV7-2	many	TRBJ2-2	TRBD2	CASLLNLAGTTGELFF	TGTGCCAGCCTATTGAACCTAGCGGGAACCACCGGGGAGCTGTTTTTT
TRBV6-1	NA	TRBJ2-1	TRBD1	CASRPGQARYNEQFF	TGTGCCAGCAGGCCGGGACAGGCCAGATACAATGAGCAGTTCTTC
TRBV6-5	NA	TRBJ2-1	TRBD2	CASSSGGLNYNEQFF	TGTGCCAGCAGCTCGGGAGGACTAAACTACAATGAGCAGTTCTTC
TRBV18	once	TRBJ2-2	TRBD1	CASSPRQGVNTGELFF	TGTGCCAGCTCACCCCGACAGGGGGTGAACACCGGGGAGCTGTTTTTT
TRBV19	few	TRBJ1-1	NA	CASSAHRARGVNTEAFF	TGTGCCAGTAGCGCACACCGGGCCCGCGGTGTGAACACTGAAGCTTTCTTT
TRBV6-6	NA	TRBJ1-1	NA	CASSPGTNPEAFF	TGCGCCAGCAGTCCCGGGACAAATCCTGAAGCTTTCTTT
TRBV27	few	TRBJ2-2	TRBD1	CGTGDRFTGELFF	TGTGGGACTGGGGACAGATTCACCGGGGAGCTGTTTTTT
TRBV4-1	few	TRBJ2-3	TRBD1	CASSQDGRTGSDTQYF	TGCGCCAGCAGCCAAGATGGGAGGACAGGGAGTGATACGCAGTATTTT
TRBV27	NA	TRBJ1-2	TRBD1	CASSYRGDYGYTF	TGTGCCAGCAGTTACAGGGGGGACTATGGCTACACCTTC
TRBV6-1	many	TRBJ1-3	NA	CASSEIAGQGNTIYF	TGTGCCAGCAGTGAAATTGCGGGGCAAGGAAACACCATATATTTT
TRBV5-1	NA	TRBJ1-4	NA	CASSLGTTNEKLFF	TGCGCCAGCAGCTTGGGGACAACTAATGAAAAACTGTTTTTT
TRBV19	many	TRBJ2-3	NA	CASKGGSYGDTQYF	TGTGCCAGTAAAGGAGGATCGTATGGGGATACGCAGTATTTT
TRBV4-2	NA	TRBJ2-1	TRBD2	CASSLTSGSGWNEQFF	TGTGCCAGCAGCCTTACTAGCGGGAGTGGGTGGAATGAGCAGTTCTTC
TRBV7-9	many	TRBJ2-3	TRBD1	CASSPPGQGTDTQYF	TGTGCCAGCAGCCCACCGGGACAGGGAACAGATACGCAGTATTTT
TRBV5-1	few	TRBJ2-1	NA	CASSTWDGEQFF	TGCGCCAGCAGCACATGGGACGGAGAGCAGTTCTTC
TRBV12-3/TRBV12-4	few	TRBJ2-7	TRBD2	CASSPRYLAGAFYEQYF	TGTGCCAGCAGTCCTAGGTACCTAGCGGGGGCCTTCTACGAGCAGTACTTC
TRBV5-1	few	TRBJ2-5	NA	CASSLRDGTETQYF	TGCGCCAGCAGCCTCCGGGACGGGACGGAGACCCAGTACTTC
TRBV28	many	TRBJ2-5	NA	CASSSRLGETQYF	TGTGCCAGCAGTTCGCGACTAGGGGAGACCCAGTACTTC
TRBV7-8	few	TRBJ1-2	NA	CASSLPGTSGYTF	TGTGCCAGCAGCTTACCGGGGACAAGCGGCTACACCTTC
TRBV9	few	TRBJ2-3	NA	CASSLWGDTQYF	TGTGCCAGCAGCCTATGGGGGGATACGCAGTATTTT
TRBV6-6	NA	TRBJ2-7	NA	CASSYSRGGEQYF	TGTGCCAGCAGTTACTCAAGGGGGGGCGAGCAGTACTTC
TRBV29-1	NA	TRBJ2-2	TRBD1	CSVERDSGELFF	TGCAGCGTTGAAAGGGACAGCGGGGAGCTGTTTTTT
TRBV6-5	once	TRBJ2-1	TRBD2	CASSPPRGGPIYEQFF	TGTGCCAGCAGTCCACCACGGGGGGGTCCGATCTATGAGCAGTTCTTC
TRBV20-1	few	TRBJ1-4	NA	CSAEGQIDEKLFF	TGCAGTGCGGAGGGACAAATCGATGAAAAACTGTTTTTT
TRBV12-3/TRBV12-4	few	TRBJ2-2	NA	CASSLPRSSTGELFF	TGTGCCAGCAGTTTACCTCGAAGTAGCACCGGGGAGCTGTTTTTT
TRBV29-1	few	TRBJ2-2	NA	CSGGSATTGELFF	TGCAGCGGTGGTAGCGCGACCACCGGGGAGCTGTTTTTT